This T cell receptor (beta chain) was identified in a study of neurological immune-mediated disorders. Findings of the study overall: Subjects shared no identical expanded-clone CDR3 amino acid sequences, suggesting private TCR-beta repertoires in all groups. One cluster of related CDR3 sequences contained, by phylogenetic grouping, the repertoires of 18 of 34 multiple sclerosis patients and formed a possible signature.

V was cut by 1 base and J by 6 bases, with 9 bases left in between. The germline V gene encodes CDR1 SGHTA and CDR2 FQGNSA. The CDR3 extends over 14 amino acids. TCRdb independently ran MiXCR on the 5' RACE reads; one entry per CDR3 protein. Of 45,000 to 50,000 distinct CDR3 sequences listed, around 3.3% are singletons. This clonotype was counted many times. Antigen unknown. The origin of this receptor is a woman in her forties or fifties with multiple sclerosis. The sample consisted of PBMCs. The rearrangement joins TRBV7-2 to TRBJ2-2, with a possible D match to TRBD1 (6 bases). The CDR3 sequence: CASSLDRASGELFF. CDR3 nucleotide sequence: TGTGCCAGCAGCTTAGACAGGGCCTCCGGGGAGCTGTTTTTT.